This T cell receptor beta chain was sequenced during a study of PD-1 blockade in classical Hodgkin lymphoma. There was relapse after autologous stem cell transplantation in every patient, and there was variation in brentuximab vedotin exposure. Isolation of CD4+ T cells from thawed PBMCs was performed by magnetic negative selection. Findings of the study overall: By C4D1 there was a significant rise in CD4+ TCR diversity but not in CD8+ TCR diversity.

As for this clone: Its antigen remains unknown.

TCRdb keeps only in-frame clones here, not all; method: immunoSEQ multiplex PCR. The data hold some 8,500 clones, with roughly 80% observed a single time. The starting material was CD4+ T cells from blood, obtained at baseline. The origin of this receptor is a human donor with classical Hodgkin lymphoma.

CDR3: CASSFRGSNQPQHF. For the CDR3, the DNA is TGTGCCAGCAGTTTCAGGGGTAGCAATCAGCCCCAGCATTTT. The chain has TRBV27 and TRBJ1-5; perhaps TRBD1 as D (6 bases). V was shortened by 3 bases and J by 0 bases, with 6 bases between the two germline ends. The CDR3 loop spans 14 amino acids. CDR1 and CDR2 (germline): MNHEY, SMNVEV (reference sequence).